This TCR beta chain was sequenced for a study of T cell repertoires in cytomegalovirus infection. Study-level information: CMV infection together with matching HLA type was indicated by public TCR beta signatures.

Points from the study as a whole: The ex vivo response was dominated by HLA-C-restricted CMV-specific TCR beta clonotypes. Carriers of CMV and the relevant HLA type were discriminated by public TCR beta frequency.

TCRdb reprocessed the reads with MiXCR, giving one entry per CDR3 protein. This table has 450,000 to 600,000 distinct CDR3 sequences, approximately 10% appearing once. From germline, CDR1 is SGHAT and CDR2 FQNNGV. There are 14 residues in the CDR3. V was clipped by 4 bases and J by 5 bases; unmatched bases: 2. At least ten counts were recorded for this clonotype. No antigen is known for it. Sequencing was done on a sample of PBMCs. The genes are TRBV11-2 and TRBJ2-3; 11 bases are shared with TRBD2. This sequence originates from a human donor in good health (CMV status not recorded). Some clones in this sample may be carry-over from other donors' samples. CDR3 nucleotide sequence: TGTGCCAGCAGCTCTAGCGGGAGGCAAGATACGCAGTATTTT. It translates to CASSSSGRQDTQYF.